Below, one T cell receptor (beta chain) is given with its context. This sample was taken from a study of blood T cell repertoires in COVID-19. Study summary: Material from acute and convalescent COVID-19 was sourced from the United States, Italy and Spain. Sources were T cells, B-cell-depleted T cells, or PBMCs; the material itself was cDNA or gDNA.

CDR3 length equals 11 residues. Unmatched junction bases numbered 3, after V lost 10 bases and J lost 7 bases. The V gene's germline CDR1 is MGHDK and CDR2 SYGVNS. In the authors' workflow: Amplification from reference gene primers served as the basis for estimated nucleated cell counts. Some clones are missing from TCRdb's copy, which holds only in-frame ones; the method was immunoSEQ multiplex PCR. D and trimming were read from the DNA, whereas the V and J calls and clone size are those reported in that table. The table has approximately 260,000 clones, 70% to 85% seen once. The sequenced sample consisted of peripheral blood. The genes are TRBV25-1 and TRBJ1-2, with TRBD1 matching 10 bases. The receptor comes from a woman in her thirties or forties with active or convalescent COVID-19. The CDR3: CAIRDRGGYTF. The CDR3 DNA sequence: TGTGCCATCAGGGACAGGGGTGGCTACACCTTC.